These 20 T cell receptor beta chains were sequenced from one sample in a study of cytomegalovirus exposure and HLA in healthy donors. The PCR was carried out with 60 Vbeta primers and 13 Jbeta primers. Sequenced by immunoSEQ multiplex PCR; TCRdb stores in-frame clones only, minus some. Of just over 150,000 clones listed, around four fifths are singletons. The sequenced sample consisted of PBMCs. The receptor source for this set is a man younger than 35 in good health and CMV-seronegative.

The CDR3 loop reads CASSSGTGDYGYTF. DNA for the CDR3: TGCGCCAGCAGCTCCGGGACAGGGGACTATGGCTACACCTTC. This rearrangement joins TRBV5-1 to TRBJ1-2; 10 bases agree with TRBD1. V lost 3 bases, J lost 3 bases, and 2 bases stayed unmatched. CDR3 length equals 14 residues. Germline CDR1 reads SGHRS; CDR2 reads YFSETQ.

About this clone itself: The same CDR3 can be traced to other DNA sequences in this sample. This sequence joins TRBV6-5 and TRBJ1-5, with a weak D call TRBD1 (6 bases). Germline V gene sequence: CDR1 MNHEY, CDR2 SVGAGI. This CDR3 has 14 amino acids. With 2 bases removed from V and 1 base from J, the gap between germline ends came to 6 bases. The CDR3 region is CASSYGGSNQPQHF. The CDR3 DNA reads as TGTGCCAGCAGTTACGGGGGCAGCAATCAGCCCCAGCATTTT.

This clone is a singleton in its sample. The rearrangement uses TRBV7-2 and TRBJ2-7; the match to TRBD2 covers 15 bases. The CDR3 is 18 residues long. Germline CDR1 is SGHTA and CDR2 is FQGNSA. V lost 5 bases to trimming and J lost 2 bases; unmatched junction nucleotides: 10. In nucleotides, the CDR3 is TGTGCCAGCAGCGGTGGGACTAGCGGGAGGAGGGGACCCTACGAGCAGTACTTC. It is translated as CASSGGTSGRRGPYEQYF.

This chain uses TRBV7-9 with TRBJ1-2, with a weak D call TRBD1 (6 bases). Trimming cost V 6 bases and J 4 bases, with 18 bases left between them. The CDR3 consists of 15 residues. Looked up from germline, CDR1 is SEHNR and CDR2 is FQNEAQ (reference sequence). CDR3 bases: TGTGCCAGCAGACCTACCGACAGGCCTGCCTATGGCTACACCTTC. This encodes CASRPTDRPAYGYTF.

This chain joins TRBV4-1 and TRBJ1-1; TRBD1 agrees at 10 bases. This CDR3 comprises 16 residues. Germline lookup yields CDR1 MGHRA and CDR2 YSYEKL. V lost 3 bases and J lost 6; bases outside the gene matches: 10. As DNA, the CDR3 is TGCGCCAGCAGCCACCCCCGGGGACAGGGGTTGGCTGAAGCTTTCTTT. Translating gives CASSHPRGQGLAEAFF.

The V call is TRBV6-5, the J call TRBJ2-5, with 10 bases fitting TRBD2. The CDR3 has 15 residues. Germline CDR1 MNHEY, CDR2 SVGAGI. V gave up 3 bases and J gave up 4 bases; unmatched junction bases: 5. The CDR3 protein is CASSYSSGRGETQYF. Here the CDR3 DNA reads TGTGCCAGCAGTTATTCTAGCGGGAGAGGAGAGACCCAGTACTTC.

V and J are TRBV29-1 and TRBJ2-4, with TRBD2 identical over 10 bases. The CDR3 length is 17 residues. Germline-derived CDR1 and CDR2 are SQVTM and ANQGSEA. The V and J ends lost 3 bases and 1 base, in that order; junction bases with no gene match: 9. CDR3 nucleotide sequence: TGCAGCGTTGAGGCGAGCGGGGGGGACCTGGCCAAAAACATTCAGTACTTC. This sequence encodes CSVEASGGDLAKNIQYF.

This chain links TRBV11-2 with TRBJ1-1; TRBD1 matches at 7 bases. The CDR3 spans 18 residues. Germline CDR1 SGHAT, CDR2 FQNNGV. V shed 1 base, J shed 1 base, and the junction held 12 bases outside the gene matches. CDR3 nucleotides: TGTGCCAGCAGCTTAGGACAGGGACGGAGAAAGGAGAACACTGAAGCTTTCTTT. Translated: CASSLGQGRRKENTEAFF. The full variable domain, with the rest looked up from reference TRBV11-2 and TRBJ1-1, is EAGVAQSPRYKIIEKRQSVAFWCNPISGHATLYWYQQILGQGPKLLIQFQNNGVVDDSQLPKDRFSAERLKGVDSTLKIQPAKLEDSAVYLCASSLGQGRRKENTEAFFGQGTRLTVV.

V usage is TRBV20-1 and J usage is TRBJ2-1, with D possibly matching TRBD1 (6 bases). Germline V gene sequence: CDR1 DFQATT, CDR2 SNEGSKA (reference sequence). Trimming stripped 0 bases from V and 11 bases from J, with 8 bases between. The CDR3 runs 11 residues. CDR3 protein: CSAREGDKQFF. The CDR3 DNA reads TGCAGTGCTAGAGAGGGGGACAAGCAGTTCTTC.

The chain has TRBV10-3 and TRBJ2-5; 7 nucleotides line up with TRBD1. Germline V gene sequence: CDR1 ENHRY, CDR2 SYGVKD. This CDR3 comprises 13 residues. V lost 6 bases and J lost 4; bases outside the gene matches: 5. In DNA form, the CDR3 reads TGTGCCATCAGGGAGACAGGGAGAGAGACCCAGTACTTC. It yields the protein CAIRETGRETQYF.

This clone was recorded a few times. The chain couples TRBV28 to TRBJ1-5, with D unresolved. From germline, CDR1 is MDHEN and CDR2 SYDVKM. Trimming cost V 3 bases and J 0 bases, with 9 bases left between them. CDR3 size: 15 residues. The CDR3 loop is CASSLMAGSNQPQHF. CDR3 coding DNA: TGTGCCAGCAGTTTGATGGCGGGTAGCAATCAGCCCCAGCATTTT.

The chain is built from TRBV6-1 and TRBJ2-7; D may be TRBD2 (5 bases). Germline V gene lookup returns CDR1 MNHNS and CDR2 SASEGT. CDR3 length equals 16 residues. Trimming stripped 3 bases from V and 0 bases from J, with 15 bases between. CDR3 loop: CASSDFGLRSSYEQYF. The CDR3 region has the DNA TGTGCCAGCAGTGATTTCGGACTGAGAAGCTCCTACGAGCAGTACTTC.

The V call is TRBV7-9, the J call TRBJ2-2, with TRBD2 matching over 9 bases. From germline, CDR1 is SEHNR and CDR2 FQNEAQ (reference sequence). The length of the CDR3 is 17 residues. V was clipped by 5 bases and J by 6 bases; unmatched bases: 13. CDR3 coding DNA: TGTGCCAGCAGCCGGGCGTTAGCGGGAGAGAAGGCCGGGGAGCTGTTTTTT. Protein: CASSRALAGEKAGELFF. Together with reference TRBV7-9 and TRBJ2-2, the CDR3 gives the full variable domain: DTGVSQNPRHKITKRGQNVTFRCDPISEHNRLYWYRQTLGQGPEFLTYFQNEAQLEKSRLLSDRFSAERPKGSFSTLEIQRTEQGDSAMYLCASSRALAGEKAGELFFGEGSRLTVL.

This chain uses TRBV4-1 with TRBJ2-3; TRBD2 agrees at 8 bases. V lost 4 bases to trimming and J lost 3 bases; unmatched junction nucleotides: 9. The CDR3 is 16 residues long. Germline values: CDR1 MGHRA, CDR2 YSYEKL. This chain's CDR3 is CASSPLGRGETDTQYF. In DNA, the CDR3 is TGCGCCAGCAGCCCCCTGGGGCGGGGGGAGACAGATACGCAGTATTTT.

This clone has only one observation. This chain uses TRBV6-5 with TRBJ2-2; 9 bases are shared with TRBD1. Germline values: CDR1 MNHEY, CDR2 SVGAGI. CDR3 length equals 15 residues. V lost 6 bases, J lost 8 bases, and 10 bases stayed unmatched. This CDR3 is CASRSTGGAEGELFF. CDR3 coding DNA: TGTGCCAGCAGGAGCACAGGGGGCGCTGAGGGGGAGCTGTTTTTT.

V usage is TRBV6-1 and J usage is TRBJ1-3, with D perhaps matching TRBD1 (5 bases). The CDR3 runs 15 residues. The V and J ends lost 2 bases and 3 bases respectively, with 11 bases between them. Germline V lookup: CDR1 MNHNS, CDR2 SASEGT. CDR3 sequence (DNA): TGTGCCAGCAGTGAACCAGGGCGCGTTGGAAACACCATATATTTT. Translating it yields CASSEPGRVGNTIYF.

CDR3 nucleotide sequence: TGTGCCAGCAGCCTCACGACAGGGGGTGAACTCTATGGCTACACCTTC. As protein: CASSLTTGGELYGYTF. The chain carries TRBV7-9 and TRBJ1-2; 9 bases are shared with TRBD1. The V segment lost 5 bases and the J segment 4 bases; nucleotides outside the gene matches: 11. Germline lookup yields CDR1 SEHNR and CDR2 FQNEAQ (reference sequence). The CDR3 consists of 16 residues. Full variable domain (missing parts from reference TRBV7-9 and TRBJ1-2): DTGVSQNPRHKITKRGQNVTFRCDPISEHNRLYWYRQTLGQGPEFLTYFQNEAQLEKSRLLSDRFSAERPKGSFSTLEIQRTEQGDSAMYLCASSLTTGGELYGYTFGSGTRLTVV.

The chain has TRBV21-1 and TRBJ1-6; TRBD1, as called in the table, went unchecked against the DNA. TRBV21-1 counts as a pseudogene. The CDR3 is 15 residues long. The chain's CDR3 is CASSKSGTGRSPLHF. The CDR3 nucleotides read TGTGCCAGCAGCAAATCTGGAACAGGAAGGTCACCCCTCCACTTT.

The rearrangement joins TRBV9 to TRBJ2-5; D is uncertain. This CDR3 spans 14 amino acids. V lost 0 bases and J lost 4, with 10 bases in between. The germline V gene has CDR1 SGDLS and CDR2 YYNGEE. The CDR3 protein is CASSVGRWAETQYF. The CDR3 nucleotides are TGTGCCAGCAGCGTAGGACGGTGGGCAGAGACCCAGTACTTC.

This chain uses TRBV10-3 with TRBJ2-5, with D perhaps matching TRBD2 (6 bases). TRBJ2-7 explains the end of the DNA better; the J call may be wrong. The CDR3 covers 13 residues. CDR1 and CDR2 (germline): ENHRY, SYGVKD. The CDR3 bases are TGTGCCATGACGGGGGACCTCTCCTACGAGCAGTACTTC. Protein sequence: CAMTGDLSYEQYF.